The source of this TCR beta chain is a study of blood T cell repertoires in COVID-19 (dated by TCRdb to between 2020 and 2021). Notes on the research overall: Samples from collaborators originated in the United States, Italy and Spain and spanned both the acute and convalescent phases of COVID-19. Subjects who had been exposed to COVID-19, were actively infected with it, or had recovered from it provided the deeply sampled blood TCRbeta repertoires that made up the dataset. The material from the prospective study consisted of cDNA or gDNA derived from T cells, B-cell-depleted T cells, or PBMCs. Samples came from the ongoing ImmuneRACE study (first 160 participants) plus 1,254 subjects from 6 global collaborators. Where available, HLA class I and class II types were taken from metadata supplied by the sample provider and were not determined by assay-based typing. A de-identified subject ID, COVID-19 status, age in years and sex were almost always included in the sample metadata. The repertoires were released in a freely available public database meant as a resource for research on the immune response to SARS-CoV-2.

The collaborating institutions used their own protocols to collect whole blood in K2EDTA tubes. Collaborator samples were shipped for TCRbeta analysis as frozen whole blood, isolated PBMCs, or DNA extracted from either sample type. The study at large found these results: How much clinical and demographic metadata was included differed by source and by participant, and the metadata was provided uncurated.

TCRbeta CDR3 regions were amplified from genomic DNA using the immunoSEQ Assay, a bias-controlled multiplex PCR. Regarding the original processing steps: The number of nucleated cells in each sample was estimated by amplification of reference gene primers within the assay. To quantify the absolute abundance of each unique TCRbeta CDR3 rearrangement, sequence reads were collapsed and filtered. For each sample, productive Simpson clonality was calculated by taking the square root of Simpson's diversity index across productive rearrangements. TCRdb took this table from immuneACCESS and kept in-frame rearrangements with V and J called. Such tables lack part of the clones; where checked against another copy, unresolved V genes explain under half of the gap, and the rest is unexplained. V, J and clone size are taken as reported in that table, and D and trimming were inferred from the DNA itself. For this sample the table gives some 130,000 clones, of which about 91% were detected only once. 9% to 12% of the sample lies in the top ten.

This clone has more than one count but fewer than ten. Which antigen it targets is not known. No base quality values were provided; no much bigger clone lies one nucleotide off. Sequences SGHRS (CDR1) and YFSETQ (CDR2) are obtained from the germline V gene. The germline ends are 11 bases apart after V is trimmed by 2 bases and J by 2 bases. The CDR3 covers 15 residues, taking in both the cysteine and the phenylalanine. Left in the record is the CDR3 DNA by itself, 45 bases read in frame from the first base. The chain is made from TRBV5-1 and TRBJ2-1; the D segment could be TRBD2, given 6 matching bases. The receptor's source is a man between 50 and 59 years old with acute or convalescent COVID-19. Sequenced input: peripheral blood. The CDR3 amino acid sequence is: CASSFWGDTYNEQFF. The bases read TGCGCCAGCAGCTTTTGGGGGGATACCTACAATGAGCAGTTCTTC.